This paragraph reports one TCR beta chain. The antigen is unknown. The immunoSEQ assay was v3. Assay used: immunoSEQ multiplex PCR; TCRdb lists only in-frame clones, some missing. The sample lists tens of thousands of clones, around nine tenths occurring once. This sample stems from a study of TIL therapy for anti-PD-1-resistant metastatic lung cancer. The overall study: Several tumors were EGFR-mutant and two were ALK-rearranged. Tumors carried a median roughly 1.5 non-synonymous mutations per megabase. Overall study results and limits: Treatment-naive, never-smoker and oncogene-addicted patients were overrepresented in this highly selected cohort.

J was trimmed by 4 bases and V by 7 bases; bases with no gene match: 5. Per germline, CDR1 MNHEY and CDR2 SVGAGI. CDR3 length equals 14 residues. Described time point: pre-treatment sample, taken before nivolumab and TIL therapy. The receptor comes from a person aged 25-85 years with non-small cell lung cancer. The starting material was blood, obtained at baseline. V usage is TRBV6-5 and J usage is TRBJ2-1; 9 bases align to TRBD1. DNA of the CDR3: TGTGCCAGCATCTGGGGACAGGGATACAATGAGCAGTTCTTC. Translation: CASIWGQGYNEQFF.